These 21 T cell receptor beta chains were all obtained from the same sample, sequenced in a study of cytomegalovirus exposure and HLA in healthy donors. Primers for the PCR totalled 60 Vbeta and 13 Jbeta. Libraries were prepared by immunoSEQ multiplex PCR; TCRdb keeps only in-frame clonotypes and omits some of them. In the table there are about 140,000 clones, around 80% of which are singletons. The sample was PBMCs. The origin of the receptors is a man in his forties or fifties in good health and CMV-seropositive.

The rearrangement links TRBV25-1 to TRBJ1-2, with D maybe TRBD1 (6 bases). CDR1 MGHDK and CDR2 SYGVNS come from the germline V gene. Trimming took 9 bases from V and 2 from J, leaving 16 bases between them. This CDR3 has 14 residues. CDR3: CASRDTGPNYGYTF. The CDR3 DNA is TGTGCCAGTCGTGACACAGGGCCCAACTATGGCTACACCTTC.

In nucleotides, the CDR3 is TGTGCCAGCAGCCCCCGTCCGGACCTATTATCGGACTACTATGGCTACACCTTC. It translates to CASSPRPDLLSDYYGYTF. The rearrangement uses TRBV4-2 and TRBJ1-2, with D unclear. The CDR3 runs to 18 residues. Trimming stripped 4 bases from V and 3 bases from J, with 24 bases between. The germline V gene has CDR1 LGHNA and CDR2 YNFKEQ.

The V and J genes are TRBV15 and TRBJ1-4, with no clear D. CDR1 is LNHNV and CDR2 is YYDKDF in the germline V gene (reference sequence). V dropped 1 base and J dropped 11 bases, with 8 bases sitting between them. The CDR3 extends over 12 amino acids. The chain's CDR3 is CATSRVAEKLFF. The CDR3 nucleotides are TGTGCCACCAGCAGAGTCGCCGAGAAACTGTTTTTT.

This sequence joins TRBV2 and TRBJ2-1; D might be TRBD2 (5 bases). The germline V gene encodes CDR1 SNHLY and CDR2 FYNNEI. The V end lost 6 bases, the J end lost 3 bases, and 6 bases lay between the germline ends. The CDR3 contains 12 residues. CDR3 protein: CASSGNYNEQFF. The CDR3 DNA is TGTGCCAGCAGCGGGAACTACAATGAGCAGTTCTTC.

V usage is TRBV5-1 and J usage is TRBJ1-1; D unclear. The germline gives CDR1 SGHRS, CDR2 YFSETQ. Trimming pared 0 bases from V and 4 bases from J, leaving 10 bases between. This CDR3 has 14 residues. CDR3 in amino acids: CASSLVGGSTEAFF. As DNA, the CDR3 is TGCGCCAGCAGCTTGGTAGGAGGCAGCACTGAAGCTTTCTTT.

The chain links TRBV19 to TRBJ2-7; TRBD1 matches at 8 bases. The ends lost 4 bases at V and 2 bases at J; junction bases unmatched: 7. CDR1 and CDR2 from the germline V gene are LNHDA and SQIVND (reference sequence). CDR3 size: 15 residues. CDR3 nucleotide sequence: TGTGCCAGTAGTAGGGGATGGACAGGGACCTACGAGCAGTACTTC. Translating gives CASSRGWTGTYEQYF.

The J gene is TRBJ1-4, the V gene TRBV7-9; 8 positions match TRBD1. The germline gives CDR1 SEHNR, CDR2 FQNEAQ (reference sequence). V gave up 5 bases and J gave up 5 bases; unmatched junction bases: 4. This CDR3 spans 14 amino acids. The CDR3 sequence is CASSRDRTNEKLFF. The CDR3 DNA follows: TGTGCCAGCAGCCGGGACAGGACAAATGAAAAACTGTTTTTT.

The rearrangement uses TRBV30 and TRBJ1-4, with D perhaps matching TRBD1 (5 bases). CDR1 and CDR2 from the germline V gene are GTSNPN and SVGIG (reference sequence). Trimming took 5 bases from V and 5 from J, leaving 24 bases between them. The CDR3 has 17 amino acids. For the CDR3, the DNA is TGTGCCTGGGCCACCCCGGGAGGGCGGGGGAGAAATGAAAAACTGTTTTTT. Its protein is CAWATPGGRGRNEKLFF.

Of note for this clone: The same CDR3 arises from other DNA sequences in this sample as well. This chain links TRBV29-1 with TRBJ2-5; TRBD1 agrees at 7 bases. The closer fit of TRBJ2-7 to the DNA end suggests the J call may be wrong. CDR3 length equals 12 residues. Germline-derived CDR1 and CDR2 are SQVTM and ANQGSEA. CDR3 nucleotide sequence: TGCAGCGTTGGGACAGGACCCTACGAGCAGTACTTC. Translating gives CSVGTGPYEQYF.

CDR3 nucleotides: TGTGCCAGCAGACCCCCGACAGGGATTAATGAAAAACTGTTTTTT. Amino acid sequence: CASRPPTGINEKLFF. The chain is built from TRBV28 and TRBJ1-4, with 7 bases fitting TRBD1. Germline CDR1 and CDR2: MDHEN and SYDVKM. Trimming cost V 6 bases and J 4 bases; bases outside gene matches: 8. The CDR3 runs to 15 residues.

This clone was recorded once. The same CDR3 can be traced to other DNA sequences in this sample. The chain employs TRBV18 and TRBJ2-2; unclear D gene. Germline CDR1 and CDR2: KGHSH and LQKENI. The ends were cut back, 3 bases at V and 0 bases at J, with 5 bases in the middle. The CDR3 covers 14 residues. The CDR3 DNA reads TGTGCCAGCTCACCCCTCGCGAACACCGGGGAGCTGTTTTTT. Residues: CASSPLANTGELFF. The full variable domain, rest sourced from reference TRBV18 and TRBJ2-2, is NAGVMQNPRHLVRRRGQEARLRCSPMKGHSHVYWYRQLPEEGLKFMVYLQKENIIDESGMPKERFSAEFPKEGPSILRIQQVVRGDSAAYFCASSPLANTGELFFGEGSRLTVL.

The chain carries TRBV28 and TRBJ2-7; TRBD1 agrees at 8 bases. Germline CDR1 reads MDHEN; CDR2 reads SYDVKM. The CDR3 length is 15 residues. V was clipped by 5 bases and J by 5 bases; unmatched bases: 11. The CDR3 region has the DNA TGTGCCAGCAGTGCCCGGGGCAGGGGGCGCGACGAGCAGTACTTC. Translating gives CASSARGRGRDEQYF.

The chain couples TRBV4-3 to TRBJ2-7; D might be TRBD2 (7 bases). The germline V and J ends were trimmed by 4 bases and 5 bases, with 30 bases remaining between them. This CDR3 has 19 residues. From germline, CDR1 is LGHNA and CDR2 YSLEER. The CDR3 region is CASSLSGPAGTHRGDEQYF. The CDR3 bases are TGCGCCAGCAGCCTTTCAGGTCCAGCGGGAACCCATAGGGGGGACGAGCAGTACTTC.

This clone was observed a few times. The CDR3 sequence: CASSRGGRGYNEQFF. CDR3 in DNA: TGTGCCAGCTCCCGGGGCGGGAGGGGTTACAATGAGCAGTTCTTC. The chain uses TRBV11-3 and TRBJ2-1, with TRBD2 identical over 9 bases. CDR1 and CDR2 from the germline V gene are SGHNT and YENEEA. Trimming took 8 bases from V and 4 from J; bases not matched to a gene: 9. CDR3 length: 15 amino acids.

The rearrangement joins TRBV28 to TRBJ2-5; D call uncertain. V was trimmed by 6 bases and J by 5 bases, leaving 10 bases between them. This CDR3 comprises 12 residues. The germline V gene encodes CDR1 MDHEN and CDR2 SYDVKM. The CDR3 DNA reads as TGTGCCAGCAGAGCAGTGGAGGAGACCCAGTACTTC. Its translation is CASRAVEETQYF.

This rearrangement joins TRBV5-6 to TRBJ1-2; D unresolved. Per germline, CDR1 SGHDT and CDR2 YYEEEE. Trimming stripped 10 bases from V and 4 bases from J, with 17 bases between. The CDR3 has 13 amino acids. The chain's CDR3 is CASSYGDLYGYTF. The CDR3 DNA reads TGTGCCTCCTCCTACGGAGACCTCTATGGCTACACCTTC. Drawing the rest from reference TRBV5-6 and TRBJ1-2, the complete variable domain is DAGVTQSPTHLIKTRGQQVTLRCSPKSGHDTVSWYQQALGQGPQFIFQYYEEEERQRGNFPDRFSGHQFPNYSSELNVNALLLGDSALYLCASSYGDLYGYTFGSGTRLTVV.

The V and J genes are TRBV27 and TRBJ2-6; D remains ambiguous. Trimming took 3 bases from V and 3 from J, leaving 18 bases between them. The CDR3 spans 18 residues. Germline CDR1 and CDR2: MNHEY and SMNVEV (reference sequence). The CDR3 bases are TGTGCCAGCAGTTTTAAGTTGTCTCTCTTTAGTGGGGCCAACGTCCTGACTTTC. The encoded protein is CASSFKLSLFSGANVLTF.

This clone was observed a few times. The gene calls are TRBV29-1 and TRBJ1-2, with D perhaps matching TRBD1 (5 bases). The CDR3 is made up of 12 amino acids. V gave up 0 bases and J gave up 6 bases, with 8 bases separating them. Germline V gene sequence: CDR1 SQVTM, CDR2 ANQGSEA. The DNA of the CDR3 is TGCAGCGTTGAAGATCGGGGGAATGGCTACACCTTC. This codes for CSVEDRGNGYTF.

The chain couples TRBV19 to TRBJ1-5, with D unresolved. The CDR3 has 10 amino acids. The V gene lost 8 bases and the J gene lost 11 bases, with 10 bases spanning the gap. Germline V CDR1 and CDR2: LNHDA, SQIVND (reference sequence). The CDR3 DNA reads as TGTGCCAGTGCAAGGGAGACCCAGCATTTT. Residues: CASARETQHF.

The chain couples TRBV14 to TRBJ1-2; tentative D call: TRBD1 (5 bases). CDR3 length: 15 amino acids. Germline V gene lookup returns CDR1 SGHDN and CDR2 FVKESK. V gave up 4 bases and J gave up 2 bases, with 14 bases separating them. The CDR3 protein is CASSPETAKNYGYTF. In nucleotides, the CDR3 is TGTGCCAGCAGCCCCGAGACAGCGAAGAACTATGGCTACACCTTC.

The chain links TRBV4-1 to TRBJ1-2, with TRBD1 as a possible D gene (6 bases). The CDR3 runs 16 residues. V was clipped by 0 bases and J by 7 bases, with 18 bases between them. Per the germline V gene, CDR1 is MGHRA and CDR2 is YSYEKL. The CDR3 coding sequence is TGCGCCAGCAGCCAAGATCCTGGACAGCAAATATTTGGCTACACCTTC. Translating gives CASSQDPGQQIFGYTF.